The clone carrying this TCR beta chain was seen a handful of times. Its specificity is unknown. Germline-derived CDR1 and CDR2 are SGHTA and FQGNSA. The CDR3 is 14 amino acids. V lost 5 bases to trimming and J lost 4 bases; unmatched junction nucleotides: 5. TCRdb reprocessed the 5' RACE reads via MiXCR and lists one record per CDR3 protein. The sample holds around 67,000 distinct CDR3 sequences, about 11% seen once. The data belong to a study of early T cells in non-severe SARS-CoV-2 infection. The wider study: The input, bulk RNA from unsorted whole blood, was sequenced, and chains were unpaired. Regarding the study as a whole: VDJdb-based matching was biased toward anti-spike CD8 responses and missed private and CD4 specificities.

Sequencing was performed on whole blood. The V gene is TRBV7-2, the J gene TRBJ1-5, with 7 positions matching TRBD1. The origin of this receptor is an adult who was a healthcare worker with PCR-confirmed SARS-CoV-2 infection or an uninfected control (not recorded which). CDR3 in amino acids: CASSPQGGNQPQHF. CDR3 nucleotides: TGTGCCAGCAGCCCGCAGGGGGGGAATCAGCCCCAGCATTTT. The full variable domain, in which reference TRBV7-2 and TRBJ1-5 provide the parts outside the CDR3, is GAGVSQSPSNKVTEKGKDVELRCDPISGHTALYWYRQSLGQGLEFLIYFQGNSAPDKSGLPSDRFSAERTGGSVSTLTIQRTQQEDSAVYLCASSPQGGNQPQHFGDGTRLSIL.